Below are 31 T cell receptor beta chains sequenced from a single sample in a study of blood T cell repertoires in COVID-19. The method was immunoSEQ multiplex PCR; TCRdb's version includes in-frame clones alone and lacks a portion of them. The sample carries approximately 32,000 clones, approximately 90% recorded once. The sample consisted of peripheral blood. The receptors here all came from a man aged 55 to 70 with acute or convalescent COVID-19.

In its sample, this clone was seen once. The chain is built from TRBV24-1 and TRBJ1-1; the D is unclear. Germline lookup yields CDR1 KGHDR and CDR2 SFDVKD. This CDR3 contains 14 residues. Trimming took 3 bases from V and 2 from J, leaving 9 bases between them. This CDR3 reads CATSDPADNTEAFF. CDR3 bases: TGTGCCACCAGTGATCCGGCGGATAACACTGAAGCTTTCTTT.

In its sample, this clone was seen a few times. The chain is built from TRBV5-1 and TRBJ1-1; 7 bases match TRBD1. Germline V gene data show CDR1 as SGHRS and CDR2 as YFSETQ. V was clipped by 4 bases and J by 0 bases; unmatched bases: 6. The CDR3 has 15 residues. CDR3 DNA: TGCGCCAGCAGCACCTCGGGACAGATGAACACTGAAGCTTTCTTT. Amino acids: CASSTSGQMNTEAFF.

The rearrangement joins TRBV3-1 (or the pseudogene TRBV3-2) to TRBJ2-7; no reliable D call. Trimming removed 1 base at V and 7 bases at J, with 8 bases between. Germline V gene sequence: CDR1 LGHDT, CDR2 YNNKEL (reference sequence). This CDR3 contains 12 residues. The CDR3 region has the DNA TGTGCCAGCAGCCAAGGGCTTATGGAGCAGTACTTC. Translating gives CASSQGLMEQYF.

This sequence joins TRBV5-4 and TRBJ1-6; a weak D match, TRBD1 (6 bases). This CDR3 has 14 residues. Germline V gene sequence: CDR1 SGHNT, CDR2 YYREEE (reference sequence). V lost 6 bases, J lost 8 bases, and 15 bases lay in between. The CDR3 loop is CASKPQGRDSPLHF. DNA for the CDR3: TGTGCCAGCAAGCCTCAGGGGCGGGATTCACCCCTCCACTTT.

V and J are TRBV4-2 and TRBJ2-1; 10 bases map to TRBD2. This CDR3 comprises 16 residues. J lost 6 bases, V lost 2 bases, and 7 bases had no gene match. CDR1 and CDR2 (germline): LGHNA, YNFKEQ. CDR3 in DNA: TGTGCCAGCAGCCAAAGGAGACTAGCGGGCATCAATGAGCAGTTCTTC. This encodes CASSQRRLAGINEQFF.

The chain joins TRBV3-1 (or the pseudogene TRBV3-2) to TRBJ1-1, with D possibly being TRBD1 (6 bases). CDR3 size: 15 residues. Between the trimmed V and J ends, which lost 5 bases and 1 base, there was a span of 14 bases. In germline, CDR1 is LGHDT, CDR2 YNNKEL (reference sequence). As DNA, the CDR3 is TGTGCCAGCAGCTTCGGGGGGACACGGAACACTGAAGCTTTCTTT. Translated, it gives CASSFGGTRNTEAFF.

This chain uses TRBV3-1 (or the pseudogene TRBV3-2) with TRBJ2-2; 9 positions match TRBD2. This CDR3 has 15 amino acids. Germline CDR1 is LGHDT and CDR2 is YNNKEL (reference sequence). The V segment lost 5 bases and the J segment 4 bases; nucleotides outside the gene matches: 5. The chain's CDR3 is CASSYGLASTGELFF. The CDR3 DNA reads as TGTGCCAGCAGCTACGGACTAGCGTCCACCGGGGAGCTGTTTTTT.

The chain joins TRBV4-2 to TRBJ2-4; maybe TRBD1 (6 bases). Germline V gene sequence: CDR1 LGHNA, CDR2 YNFKEQ. The CDR3 runs to 16 residues. V lost 1 base and J lost 7, with 17 bases in between. The CDR3 sequence is CASSQALDSRGNIQYF. The CDR3 coding sequence is TGTGCCAGCAGCCAAGCCCTGGACAGCCGAGGGAACATTCAGTACTTC.

The V and J genes are TRBV7-9 and TRBJ1-2, with no clear D. CDR3 length equals 15 residues. Germline V lookup: CDR1 SEHNR, CDR2 FQNEAQ (reference sequence). V was clipped by 1 base and J by 7 bases, with 16 bases between them. The CDR3 protein is CASSLVRTDFSGYTF. The CDR3 DNA is TGTGCCAGCAGCTTAGTTCGGACGGACTTCTCTGGCTACACCTTC.

This clone has a handful of counts. This sequence joins TRBV11-2 and TRBJ1-5; D unresolved. The germline CDR1 and CDR2 sequences are SGHAT and FQNNGV. The CDR3 runs 15 residues. The V and J ends lost 5 bases and 6 bases respectively, with 17 bases between them. The CDR3 is CASSLGPLGGQPQHF. DNA for the CDR3: TGTGCCAGCAGCCTAGGTCCCCTTGGAGGTCAGCCCCAGCATTTT.

This clone came up once. The chain recombines TRBV10-3 with TRBJ2-7; 11 bases fit TRBD1. Germline CDR1 is ENHRY and CDR2 is SYGVKD. This CDR3 has 16 residues. The trim removed 2 bases at V and 3 bases at J, leaving 6 bases unmatched. The CDR3 loop is CAISEPGQGADYEQYF. The CDR3 nucleotides read TGTGCCATCAGTGAGCCCGGACAGGGGGCGGACTACGAGCAGTACTTC.

The chain links TRBV3-1 (or the pseudogene TRBV3-2) to TRBJ2-7; D may be TRBD1 (6 bases). V was cut by 0 bases and J by 1 base, with 7 bases left in between. There are 14 residues in the CDR3. Germline V gene sequence: CDR1 LGHDT, CDR2 YNNKEL (reference sequence). CDR3 loop: CASSQDTGSYEQYV. The CDR3 DNA reads as TGTGCCAGCAGCCAAGACACAGGGTCCTACGAGCAGTACGTC.

This clone was recorded a few times. The genes are TRBV29-1 and TRBJ1-2, with D hard to call. Germline values: CDR1 SQVTM, CDR2 ANQGSEA. The CDR3 contains 12 residues. V was cut by 1 base and J by 6 bases, with 9 bases left in between. The CDR3 protein is CSVEGASHGYTF. CDR3 in DNA: TGCAGCGTTGAAGGGGCATCCCATGGCTACACCTTC.

The chain uses TRBV6-6 and TRBJ1-6; 9 bases line up with TRBD1. CDR1 is MNHNY and CDR2 is SVGAGI in the germline V gene (reference sequence). This CDR3 region has 14 residues. Trimming removed 5 bases from V and 9 bases from J; junction bases left unmatched: 5. The CDR3 loop reads CASSRQGETSPLHF. CDR3 bases: TGTGCCAGCAGTAGACAGGGGGAGACTTCACCCCTCCACTTT.

The genes are TRBV7-2 and TRBJ2-6, with 7 bases identical to TRBD1. Per the germline V gene, CDR1 is SGHTA and CDR2 is FQGNSA. With 4 bases clipped from V and 1 base from J, the junction kept 7 bases outside the gene matches. This CDR3 comprises 17 residues. The CDR3 sequence is CASSSTLTGSGANVLTF. CDR3 nucleotides: TGTGCCAGCAGCTCGACCCTGACAGGGTCTGGGGCCAACGTCCTGACTTTC.

This chain uses TRBV19 with TRBJ1-5; 9 bases align to TRBD1. V shed 5 bases and J 6 bases; nucleotides not matched to a gene: 8. Germline V lookup: CDR1 LNHDA, CDR2 SQIVND (reference sequence). The CDR3 length is 15 residues. CDR3 DNA sequence: TGTGCCAGTAGTGGCCCGGGACAGGGTATTCAGCCCCAGCATTTT. As protein: CASSGPGQGIQPQHF.

The chain combines TRBV18 with TRBJ2-3, with 8 nucleotides matching TRBD2. This CDR3 has 16 amino acids. Per the germline V gene, CDR1 is KGHSH and CDR2 is LQKENI. The V gene end was trimmed by 3 bases and the J gene end by 2 bases; junction bases not matched to a gene: 7. CDR3 coding DNA: TGTGCCAGCTCACCCCTGGATAGCGGGAACACAGATACGCAGTATTTT. Translation: CASSPLDSGNTDTQYF. Using reference TRBV18 and TRBJ2-3 for the parts outside the CDR3, the full variable domain is NAGVMQNPRHLVRRRGQEARLRCSPMKGHSHVYWYRQLPEEGLKFMVYLQKENIIDESGMPKERFSAEFPKEGPSILRIQQVVRGDSAAYFCASSPLDSGNTDTQYFGPGTRLTVL.

V is TRBV6-5 and J is TRBJ2-1; TRBD1 is a possible D gene (5 bases). V lost 0 bases, J lost 6 bases, and 6 bases lay in between. This CDR3 region has 13 residues. In germline, CDR1 is MNHEY, CDR2 SVGAGI. CDR3 region: CASSYSGANEQFF. CDR3 sequence (DNA): TGTGCCAGCAGTTACTCAGGGGCCAATGAGCAGTTCTTC.

Details on this clone: Germline is not matched at one junction end, which may reflect a read error. CDR3 sequence reads: CANSTLSGWANEKLFF. DNA for the CDR3: TGTGCCAATAGTACTCTTTCGGGGTGGGCTAATGAAAAACTGTTTTTT. The V and J genes are TRBV19 and TRBJ1-4; no firm D call. The length of the CDR3 is 16 residues. Germline V gene data show CDR1 as LNHDA and CDR2 as SQIVND (reference sequence). The full variable domain, its missing parts supplied by reference TRBV19 and TRBJ1-4, is DGGITQSPKYLFRKEGQNVTLSCEQNLNHDAMYWYRQDPGQGLRLIYYSQIVNDFQKGDIAEGYSVSREKKESFPLTVTSAQKNPTAFYLCANSTLSGWANEKLFFGSGTQLSVL.

This sequence joins TRBV19 and TRBJ1-2, with unresolved D. V was trimmed by 3 bases and J by 4 bases, leaving 21 bases between them. This CDR3 contains 17 residues. Germline-derived CDR1 and CDR2 are LNHDA and SQIVND (reference sequence). The CDR3 sequence: CASSMVRGAEPVYGYTF. CDR3 nucleotides: TGTGCCAGTAGTATGGTTCGGGGAGCAGAGCCTGTCTATGGCTACACCTTC.

V gene TRBV19 combines with J gene TRBJ1-5, with TRBD1 matching 10 bases. The trim removed 5 bases at V and 6 bases at J, leaving 4 bases unmatched. Germline CDR1 is LNHDA and CDR2 is SQIVND (reference sequence). This CDR3 is built from 14 residues. CDR3 nucleotide sequence: TGTGCCAGTAGTGGGACAGGGGCTGGTCAGCCCCAGCATTTT. As protein: CASSGTGAGQPQHF.

The chain has TRBV5-1 and TRBJ2-2, with D perhaps matching TRBD1 (5 bases). Germline CDR1 SGHRS, CDR2 YFSETQ. Trimming stripped 2 bases from V and 4 bases from J, with 6 bases between. The CDR3 sequence is 13 residues long. CDR3 in amino acids: CASSFQGTGELFF. CDR3 bases: TGCGCCAGCAGCTTCCAGGGCACCGGGGAGCTGTTTTTT.

The V and J genes are TRBV28 and TRBJ2-7; D is unclear. CDR3 size: 15 residues. Germline V lookup: CDR1 MDHEN, CDR2 SYDVKM. The germline V and J ends were trimmed by 4 bases and 4 bases, with 17 bases remaining between them. Here the CDR3 reads CASSSPRRGFYEQYV. The CDR3 DNA sequence: TGTGCCAGCAGTTCCCCTAGGCGAGGATTTTACGAGCAGTACGTC.

Regarding this clone: At one end, the junction sequence differs from germline, possibly due to a read error. The chain joins TRBV6-5 to TRBJ2-1; D remains unclear. Germline CDR1 and CDR2: MNHEY and SVGAGI. This CDR3 is built from 12 residues. The CDR3 protein is CASSSSSNEQFF. In DNA, the CDR3 is TGTGCCAGCAGTTCTTCCTCCAATGAGCAGTTCTTC.

The V gene is TRBV5-1, the J gene TRBJ2-1, with 9 nucleotides matching TRBD2. V lost 5 bases to trimming and J lost 6 bases; unmatched junction nucleotides: 6. CDR1 is SGHRS, CDR2 YFSETQ, per germline. This CDR3 is built from 14 residues. Written as DNA, the CDR3 is TGCGCCAGCAGTACCGGGACTAGCCGCAATGAGCAGTTCTTC. It is translated as CASSTGTSRNEQFF.

The J gene is TRBJ2-2, the V gene TRBV18; 8 positions agree with TRBD1. Germline values: CDR1 KGHSH, CDR2 LQKENI. CDR3 length: 17 amino acids. V shed 0 bases, J shed 2 bases, and the junction held 5 bases outside the gene matches. Here the CDR3 reads CASSPPGQEPNTGELFF. As DNA, the CDR3 is TGTGCCAGCTCACCACCGGGACAGGAGCCCAACACCGGGGAGCTGTTTTTT.

V and J are TRBV18 and TRBJ1-2; unclear D gene. Trimming removed 3 bases from V and 3 bases from J, with 8 bases in between. The CDR3 runs 13 residues. CDR1 KGHSH and CDR2 LQKENI come from the germline V gene. As DNA, the CDR3 is TGTGCCAGCTCACCGGAGAAGGACTATGGCTACACCTTC. Translation: CASSPEKDYGYTF.

The V and J genes are TRBV9 and TRBJ1-6, with 7 bases identical to TRBD1. The V segment lost 3 bases and the J segment 5 bases; nucleotides outside the gene matches: 5. Looked up from germline, CDR1 is SGDLS and CDR2 is YYNGEE. This CDR3 has 15 residues. The CDR3 bases are TGTGCCAGCAGCGAGGGGACAGTGAATAATTCACCCCTCCACTTT. The encoded protein is CASSEGTVNNSPLHF.

The CDR3: CSVFQEQFF. CDR3 sequence (DNA): TGCAGCGTTTTTCAAGAGCAGTTCTTC. The rearrangement joins TRBV29-1 to TRBJ2-1; D is unresolved. The ends were cut back, 5 bases at V and 10 bases at J, with 6 bases in the middle. The CDR3 extends over 9 amino acids. Germline V gives CDR1 SQVTM, CDR2 ANQGSEA.

The chain has TRBV7-2 and TRBJ1-5; TRBD1 matches 7 bases. Germline CDR1 SGHTA, CDR2 FQGNSA. The V segment lost 4 bases and the J segment 3 bases; nucleotides outside the gene matches: 3. The CDR3 is made up of 14 amino acids. The DNA for the CDR3 is TGTGCCAGCAGCTCCGGGACAGCCAATCAGCCCCAGCATTTT. Amino acid sequence: CASSSGTANQPQHF.

This clone came up once. The chain combines TRBV7-8 with TRBJ1-5, with 11 bases aligning to TRBD1. V was pared by 5 bases and J by 7 bases, with 4 bases of the junction left unmatched. This CDR3 comprises 14 residues. CDR1 is SGHVS, CDR2 FQNEAQ, per germline. The CDR3 reads CASSADRGLQPQHF. The CDR3 DNA follows: TGTGCCAGCAGCGCGGACAGGGGGCTACAGCCCCAGCATTTT. Drawing the rest from reference TRBV7-8 and TRBJ1-5, the complete variable domain is GAGVSQSPRYKVAKRGQDVALRCDPISGHVSLFWYQQALGQGPEFLTYFQNEAQLDKSGLPSDRFFAERPEGSVSTLKIQRTQQEDSAVYLCASSADRGLQPQHFGDGTRLSIL.